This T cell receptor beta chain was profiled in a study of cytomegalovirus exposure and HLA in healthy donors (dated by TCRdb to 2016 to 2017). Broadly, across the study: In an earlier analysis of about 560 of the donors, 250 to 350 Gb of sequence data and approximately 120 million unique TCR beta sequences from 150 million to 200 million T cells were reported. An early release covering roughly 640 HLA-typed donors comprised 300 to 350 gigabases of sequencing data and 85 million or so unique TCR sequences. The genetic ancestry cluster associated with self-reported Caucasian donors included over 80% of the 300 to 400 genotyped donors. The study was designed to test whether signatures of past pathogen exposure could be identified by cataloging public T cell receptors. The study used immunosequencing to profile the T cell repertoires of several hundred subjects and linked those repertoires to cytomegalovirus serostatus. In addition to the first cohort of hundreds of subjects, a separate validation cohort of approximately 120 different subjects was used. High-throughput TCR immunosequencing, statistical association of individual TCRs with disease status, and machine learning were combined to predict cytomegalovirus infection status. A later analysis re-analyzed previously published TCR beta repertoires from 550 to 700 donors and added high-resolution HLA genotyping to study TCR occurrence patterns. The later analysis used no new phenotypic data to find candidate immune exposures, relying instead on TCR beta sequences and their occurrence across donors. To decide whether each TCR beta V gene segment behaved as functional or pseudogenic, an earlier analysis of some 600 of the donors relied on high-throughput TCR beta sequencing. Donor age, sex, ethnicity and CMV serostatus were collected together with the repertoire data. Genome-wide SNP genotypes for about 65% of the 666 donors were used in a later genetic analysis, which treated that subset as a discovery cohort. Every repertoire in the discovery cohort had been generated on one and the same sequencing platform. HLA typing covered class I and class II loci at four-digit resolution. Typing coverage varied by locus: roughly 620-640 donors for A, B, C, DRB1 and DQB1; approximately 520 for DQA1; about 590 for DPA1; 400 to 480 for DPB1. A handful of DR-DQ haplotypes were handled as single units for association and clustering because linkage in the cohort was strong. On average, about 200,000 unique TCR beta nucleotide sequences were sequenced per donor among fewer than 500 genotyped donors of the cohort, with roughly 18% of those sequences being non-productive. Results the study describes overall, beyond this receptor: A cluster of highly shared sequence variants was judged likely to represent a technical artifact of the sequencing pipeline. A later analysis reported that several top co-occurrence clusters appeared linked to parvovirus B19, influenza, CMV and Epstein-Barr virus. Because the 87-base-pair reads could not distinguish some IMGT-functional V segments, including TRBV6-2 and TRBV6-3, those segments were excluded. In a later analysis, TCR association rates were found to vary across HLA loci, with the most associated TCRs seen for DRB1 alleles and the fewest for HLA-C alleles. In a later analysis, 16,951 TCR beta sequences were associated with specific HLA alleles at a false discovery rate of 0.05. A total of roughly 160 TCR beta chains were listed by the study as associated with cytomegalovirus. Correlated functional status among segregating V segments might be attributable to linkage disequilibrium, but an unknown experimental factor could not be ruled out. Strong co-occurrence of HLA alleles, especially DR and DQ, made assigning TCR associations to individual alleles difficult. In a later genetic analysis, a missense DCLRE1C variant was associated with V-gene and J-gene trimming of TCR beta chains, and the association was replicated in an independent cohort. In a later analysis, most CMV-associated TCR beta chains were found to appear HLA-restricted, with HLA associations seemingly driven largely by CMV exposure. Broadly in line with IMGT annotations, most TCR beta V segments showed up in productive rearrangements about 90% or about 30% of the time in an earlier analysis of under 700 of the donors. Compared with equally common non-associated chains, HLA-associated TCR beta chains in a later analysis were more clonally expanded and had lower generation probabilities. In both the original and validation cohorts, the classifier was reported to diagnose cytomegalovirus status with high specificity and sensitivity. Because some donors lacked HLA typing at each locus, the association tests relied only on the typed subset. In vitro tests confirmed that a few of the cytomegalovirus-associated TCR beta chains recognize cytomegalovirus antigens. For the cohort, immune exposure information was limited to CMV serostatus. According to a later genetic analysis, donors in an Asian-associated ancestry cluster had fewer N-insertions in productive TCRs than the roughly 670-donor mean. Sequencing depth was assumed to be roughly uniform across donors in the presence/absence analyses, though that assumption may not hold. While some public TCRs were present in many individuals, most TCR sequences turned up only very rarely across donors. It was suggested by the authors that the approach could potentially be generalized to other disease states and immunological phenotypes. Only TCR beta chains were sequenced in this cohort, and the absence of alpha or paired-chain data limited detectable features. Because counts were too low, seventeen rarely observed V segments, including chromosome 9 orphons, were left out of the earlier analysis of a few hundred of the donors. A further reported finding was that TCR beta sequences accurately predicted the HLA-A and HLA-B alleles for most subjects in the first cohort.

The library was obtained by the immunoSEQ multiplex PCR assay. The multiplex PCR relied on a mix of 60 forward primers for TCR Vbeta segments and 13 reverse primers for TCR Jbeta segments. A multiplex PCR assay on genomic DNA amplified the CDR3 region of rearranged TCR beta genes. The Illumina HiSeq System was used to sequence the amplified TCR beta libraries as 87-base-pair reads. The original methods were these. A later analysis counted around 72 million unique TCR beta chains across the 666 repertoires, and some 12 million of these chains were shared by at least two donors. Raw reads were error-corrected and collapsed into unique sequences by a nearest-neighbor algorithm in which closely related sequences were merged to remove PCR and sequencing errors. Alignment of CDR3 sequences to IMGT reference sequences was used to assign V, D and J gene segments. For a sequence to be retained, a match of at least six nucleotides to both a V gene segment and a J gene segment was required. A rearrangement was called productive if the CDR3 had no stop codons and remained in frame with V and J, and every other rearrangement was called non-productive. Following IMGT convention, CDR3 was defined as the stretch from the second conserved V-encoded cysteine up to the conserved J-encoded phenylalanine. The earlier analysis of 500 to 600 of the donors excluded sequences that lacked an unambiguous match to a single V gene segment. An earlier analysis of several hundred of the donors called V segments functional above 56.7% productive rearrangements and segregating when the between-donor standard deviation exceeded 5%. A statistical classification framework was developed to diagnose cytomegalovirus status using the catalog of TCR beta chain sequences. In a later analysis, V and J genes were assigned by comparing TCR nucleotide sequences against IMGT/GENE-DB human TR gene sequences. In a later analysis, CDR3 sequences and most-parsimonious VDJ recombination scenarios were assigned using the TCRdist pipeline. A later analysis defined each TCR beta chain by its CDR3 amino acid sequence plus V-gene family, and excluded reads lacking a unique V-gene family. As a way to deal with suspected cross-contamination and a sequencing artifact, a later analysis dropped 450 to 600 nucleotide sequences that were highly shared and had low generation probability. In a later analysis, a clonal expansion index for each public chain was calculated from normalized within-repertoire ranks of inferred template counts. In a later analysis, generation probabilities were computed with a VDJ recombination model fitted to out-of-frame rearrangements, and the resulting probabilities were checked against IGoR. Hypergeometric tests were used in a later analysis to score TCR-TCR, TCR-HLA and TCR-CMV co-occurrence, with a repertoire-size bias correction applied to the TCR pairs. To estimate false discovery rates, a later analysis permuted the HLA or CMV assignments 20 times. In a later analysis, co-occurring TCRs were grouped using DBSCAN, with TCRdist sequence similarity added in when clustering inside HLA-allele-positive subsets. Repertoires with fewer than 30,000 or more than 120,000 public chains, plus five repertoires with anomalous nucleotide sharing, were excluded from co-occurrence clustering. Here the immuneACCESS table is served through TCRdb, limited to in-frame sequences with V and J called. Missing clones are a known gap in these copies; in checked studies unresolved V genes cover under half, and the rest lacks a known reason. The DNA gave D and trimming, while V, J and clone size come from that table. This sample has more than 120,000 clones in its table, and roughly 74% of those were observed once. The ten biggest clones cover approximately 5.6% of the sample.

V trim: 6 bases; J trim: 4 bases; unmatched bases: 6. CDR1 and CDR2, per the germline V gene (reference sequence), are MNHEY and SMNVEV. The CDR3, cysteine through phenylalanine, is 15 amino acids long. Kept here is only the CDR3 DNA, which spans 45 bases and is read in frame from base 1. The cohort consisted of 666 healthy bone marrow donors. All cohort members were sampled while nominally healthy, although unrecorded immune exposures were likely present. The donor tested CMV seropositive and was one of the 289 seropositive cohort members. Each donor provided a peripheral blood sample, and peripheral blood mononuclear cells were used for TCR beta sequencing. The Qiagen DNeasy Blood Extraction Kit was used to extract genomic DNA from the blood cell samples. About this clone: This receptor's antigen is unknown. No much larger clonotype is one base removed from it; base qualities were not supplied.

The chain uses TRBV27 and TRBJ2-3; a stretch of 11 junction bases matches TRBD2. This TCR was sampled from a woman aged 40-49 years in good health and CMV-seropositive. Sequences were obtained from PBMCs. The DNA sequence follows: TGTGCCAGCAGCTTAGCGGGAGGGCCGCCAGATACGCAGTATTTT. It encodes CASSLAGGPPDTQYF.